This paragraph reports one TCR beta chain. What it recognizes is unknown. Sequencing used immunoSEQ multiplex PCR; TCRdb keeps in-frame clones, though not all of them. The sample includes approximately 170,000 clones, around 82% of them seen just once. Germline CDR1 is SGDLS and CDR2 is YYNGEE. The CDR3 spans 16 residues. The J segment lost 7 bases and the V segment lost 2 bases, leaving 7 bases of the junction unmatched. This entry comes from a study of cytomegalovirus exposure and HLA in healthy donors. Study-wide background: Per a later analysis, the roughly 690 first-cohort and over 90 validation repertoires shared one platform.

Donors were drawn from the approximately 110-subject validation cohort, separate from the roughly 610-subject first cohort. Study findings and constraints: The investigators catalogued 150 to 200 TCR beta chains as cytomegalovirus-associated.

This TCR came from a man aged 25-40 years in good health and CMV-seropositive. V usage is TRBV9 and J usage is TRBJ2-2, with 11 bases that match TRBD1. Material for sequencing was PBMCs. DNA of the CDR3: TGTGCCAGCAGCGTCGGGGACAGGGGGGTCCACGGGGAGCTGTTTTTT. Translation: CASSVGDRGVHGELFF.